The sequence of this T cell receptor (beta chain) was determined in a study of chemoradiotherapy in HPV16-positive cancers. Sequencing was performed with immunoSEQ multiplex PCR; in TCRdb, only in-frame clones are kept and a portion is missing. The sample carries 4,000 to 5,000 clones, 75% to 90% recorded once. Concerning this clone itself: Antigen unknown.

Study-wide results and limits: Non-HPV-specific T cells did not expand in tumors during treatment, whereas candidate HPV-specific clones and E7-related motifs did.

Sequencing was performed on tumor tissue, taken from a patient who underwent chemoradiotherapy. The TCR sequence derives from a human donor with HPV-associated anogenital cancer.

CDR3 region: CASNRGGSTDTQYF. CDR3 bases: TGCGCCAGCAACCGGGGGGGCAGTACAGATACGCAGTATTTT. This chain joins TRBV5-1 and TRBJ2-3, with TRBD2 matching over 8 bases. The CDR3 covers 14 residues. The V and J ends lost 6 bases and 3 bases, in that order; junction bases with no gene match: 6. The germline CDR1 and CDR2 sequences are SGHRS and YFSETQ.